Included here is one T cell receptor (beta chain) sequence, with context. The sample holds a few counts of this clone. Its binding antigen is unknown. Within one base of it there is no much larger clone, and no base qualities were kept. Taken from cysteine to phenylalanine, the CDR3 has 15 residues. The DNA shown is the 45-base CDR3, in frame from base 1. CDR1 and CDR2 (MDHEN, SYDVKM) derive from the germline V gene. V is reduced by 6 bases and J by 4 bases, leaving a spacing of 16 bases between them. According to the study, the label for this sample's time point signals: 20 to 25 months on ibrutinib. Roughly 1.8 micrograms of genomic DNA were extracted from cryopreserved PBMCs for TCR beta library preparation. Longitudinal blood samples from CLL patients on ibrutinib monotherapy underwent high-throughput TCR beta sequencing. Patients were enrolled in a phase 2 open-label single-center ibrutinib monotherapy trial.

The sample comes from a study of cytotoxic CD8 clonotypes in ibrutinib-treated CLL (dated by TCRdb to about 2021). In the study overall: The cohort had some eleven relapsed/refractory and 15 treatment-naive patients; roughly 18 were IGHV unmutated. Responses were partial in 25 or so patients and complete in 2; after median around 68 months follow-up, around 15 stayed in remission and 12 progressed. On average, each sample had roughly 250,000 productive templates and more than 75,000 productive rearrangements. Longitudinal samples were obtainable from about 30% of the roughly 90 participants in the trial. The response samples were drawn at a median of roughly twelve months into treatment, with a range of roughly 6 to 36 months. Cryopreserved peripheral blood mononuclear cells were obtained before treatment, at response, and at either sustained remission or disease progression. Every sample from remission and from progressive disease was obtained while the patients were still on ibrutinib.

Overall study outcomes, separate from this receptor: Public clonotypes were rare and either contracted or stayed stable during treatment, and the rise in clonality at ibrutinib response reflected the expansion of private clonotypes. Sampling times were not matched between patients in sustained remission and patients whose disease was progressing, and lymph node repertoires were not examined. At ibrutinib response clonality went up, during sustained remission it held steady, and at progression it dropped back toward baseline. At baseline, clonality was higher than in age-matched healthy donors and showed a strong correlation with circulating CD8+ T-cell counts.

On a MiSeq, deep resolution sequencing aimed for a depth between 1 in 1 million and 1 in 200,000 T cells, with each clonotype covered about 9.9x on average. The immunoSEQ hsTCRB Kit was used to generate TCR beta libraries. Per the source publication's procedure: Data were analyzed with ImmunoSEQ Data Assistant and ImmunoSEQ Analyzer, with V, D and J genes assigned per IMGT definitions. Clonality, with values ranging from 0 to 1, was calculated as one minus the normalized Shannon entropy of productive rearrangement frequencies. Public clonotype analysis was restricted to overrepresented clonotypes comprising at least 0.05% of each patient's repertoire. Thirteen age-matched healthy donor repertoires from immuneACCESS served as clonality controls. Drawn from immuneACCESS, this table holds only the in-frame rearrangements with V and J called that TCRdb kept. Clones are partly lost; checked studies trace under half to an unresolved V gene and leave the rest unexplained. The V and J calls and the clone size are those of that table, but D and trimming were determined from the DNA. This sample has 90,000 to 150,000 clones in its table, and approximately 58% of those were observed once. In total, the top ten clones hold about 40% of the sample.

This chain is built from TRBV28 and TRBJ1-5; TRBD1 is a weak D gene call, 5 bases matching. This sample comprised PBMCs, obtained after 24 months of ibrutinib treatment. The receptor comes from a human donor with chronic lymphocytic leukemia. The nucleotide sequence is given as TGTGCCAGCAGCTACCGGGGGTTGGGTAATCAGCCCCAGCATTTT. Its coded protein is CASSYRGLGNQPQHF.